This T cell receptor beta chain was profiled in a study of neurological immune-mediated disorders. Findings of the study overall: Among expanded clones, no CDR3 amino acid sequences were shared across subjects, a pattern suggesting private repertoires in all groups. The level of TCR clonal expansion was highest in patients with HTLV-1-associated myelopathy and lowest in multiple sclerosis, where it fell below the level seen in healthy controls.

V trimming: 5 bases; J trimming: 4 bases; junction bases outside the gene matches: 11. The CDR3 is 16 amino acids. Germline V gene lookup returns CDR1 MNHEY and CDR2 SVGAGI. A total of 2 million PBMCs stored at -80 degrees C provided the unsorted libraries. The authors produced cDNA by 5'RACE using 10-nucleotide random UMIs. Each CDR3 protein gets one entry after TCRdb re-called the 5' RACE reads with MiXCR. The sample includes 20,000 to 25,000 distinct CDR3 sequences, approximately 15% of them seen just once. The table lists this clonotype with many counts. The antigen remains undetermined. The sequence derives from a female donor with HTLV-1-associated myelopathy (HAM/TSP). This chain uses TRBV6-5 with TRBJ1-2, with 9 positions matching TRBD1. The source material was PBMCs. The CDR3 sequence is CASSPGTGPPVYGYTF. CDR3 nucleotide sequence: TGTGCCAGCAGTCCCGGGACAGGGCCTCCAGTCTATGGCTACACCTTC.